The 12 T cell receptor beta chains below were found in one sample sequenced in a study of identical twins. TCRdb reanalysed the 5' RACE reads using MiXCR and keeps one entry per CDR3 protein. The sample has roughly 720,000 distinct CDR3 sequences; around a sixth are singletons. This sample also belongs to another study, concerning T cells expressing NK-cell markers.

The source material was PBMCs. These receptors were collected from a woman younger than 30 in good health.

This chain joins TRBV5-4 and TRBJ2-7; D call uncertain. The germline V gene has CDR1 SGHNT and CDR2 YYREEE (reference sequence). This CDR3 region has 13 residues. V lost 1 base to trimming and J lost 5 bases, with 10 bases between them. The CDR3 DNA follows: TGTGCCAGCAGCTTGCCCGGATCGGACGAGCAGTACTTC. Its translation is CASSLPGSDEQYF.

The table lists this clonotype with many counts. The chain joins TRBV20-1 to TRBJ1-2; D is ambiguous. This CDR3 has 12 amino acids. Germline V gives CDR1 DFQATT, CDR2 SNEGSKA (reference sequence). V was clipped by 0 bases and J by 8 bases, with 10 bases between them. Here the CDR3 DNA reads TGCAGTGCTAGAGAAGGGTCTGTGGGCTACACCTTC. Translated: CSAREGSVGYTF.

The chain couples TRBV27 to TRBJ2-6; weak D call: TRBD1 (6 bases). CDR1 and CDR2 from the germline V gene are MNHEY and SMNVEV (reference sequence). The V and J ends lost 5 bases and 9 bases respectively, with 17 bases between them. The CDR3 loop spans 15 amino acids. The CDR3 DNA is TGTGCCAGCAGTGCCTCCCGGACAGAGCTCAACGTCCTGACTTTC. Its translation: CASSASRTELNVLTF.

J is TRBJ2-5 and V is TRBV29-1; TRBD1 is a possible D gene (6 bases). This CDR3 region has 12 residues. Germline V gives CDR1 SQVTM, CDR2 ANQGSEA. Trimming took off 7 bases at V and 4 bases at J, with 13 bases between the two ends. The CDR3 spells CSAGIGGETQYF. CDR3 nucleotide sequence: TGCAGCGCCGGAATAGGGGGAGAGACCCAGTACTTC.

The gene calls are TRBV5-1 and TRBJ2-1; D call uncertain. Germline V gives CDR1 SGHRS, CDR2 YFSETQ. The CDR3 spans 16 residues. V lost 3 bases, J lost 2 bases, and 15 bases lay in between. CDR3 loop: CASSSEPFSPYNEQFF. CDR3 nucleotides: TGCGCCAGCAGCTCGGAACCTTTTTCCCCCTACAATGAGCAGTTCTTC.

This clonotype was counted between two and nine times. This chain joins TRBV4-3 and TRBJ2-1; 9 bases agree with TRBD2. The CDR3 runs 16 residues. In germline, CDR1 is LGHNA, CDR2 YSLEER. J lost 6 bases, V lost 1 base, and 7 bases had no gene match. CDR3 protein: CASSQGRLAGANEQFF. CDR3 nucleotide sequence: TGCGCCAGCAGCCAAGGAAGGTTAGCGGGAGCCAATGAGCAGTTCTTC.

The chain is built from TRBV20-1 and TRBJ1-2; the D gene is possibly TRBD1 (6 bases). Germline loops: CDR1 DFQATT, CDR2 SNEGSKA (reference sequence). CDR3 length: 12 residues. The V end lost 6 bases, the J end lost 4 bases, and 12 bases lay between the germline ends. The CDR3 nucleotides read TGCAGTGCCAACGACAGGATCTATGGCTACACCTTC. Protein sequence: CSANDRIYGYTF.

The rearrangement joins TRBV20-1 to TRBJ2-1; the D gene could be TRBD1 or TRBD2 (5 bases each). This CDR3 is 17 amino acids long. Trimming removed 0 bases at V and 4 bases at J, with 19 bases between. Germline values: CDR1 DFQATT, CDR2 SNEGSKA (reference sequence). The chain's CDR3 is CSARDPATGTLYNEQFF. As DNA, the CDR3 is TGCAGTGCTAGAGACCCCGCCACCGGGACGCTATACAATGAGCAGTTCTTC.

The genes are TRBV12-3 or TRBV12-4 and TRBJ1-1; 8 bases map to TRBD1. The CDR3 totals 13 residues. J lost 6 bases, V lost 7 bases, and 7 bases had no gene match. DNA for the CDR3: TGTGCCAGCACCATAAGGGGACAGGCTGAAGCTTTCTTT. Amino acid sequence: CASTIRGQAEAFF.

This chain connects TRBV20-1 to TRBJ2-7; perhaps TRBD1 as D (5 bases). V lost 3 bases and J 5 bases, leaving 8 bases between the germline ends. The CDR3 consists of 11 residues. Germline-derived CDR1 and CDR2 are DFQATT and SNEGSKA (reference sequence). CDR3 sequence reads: CSASWGNEQYF. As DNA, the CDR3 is TGCAGTGCTAGCTGGGGCAACGAGCAGTACTTC.

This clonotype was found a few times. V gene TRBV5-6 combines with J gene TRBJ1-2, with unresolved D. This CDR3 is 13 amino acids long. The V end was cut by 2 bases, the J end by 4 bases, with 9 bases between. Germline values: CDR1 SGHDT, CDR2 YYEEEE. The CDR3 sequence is CASSLFPSYGYTF. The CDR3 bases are TGTGCCAGCAGCTTATTCCCCTCCTATGGCTACACCTTC.

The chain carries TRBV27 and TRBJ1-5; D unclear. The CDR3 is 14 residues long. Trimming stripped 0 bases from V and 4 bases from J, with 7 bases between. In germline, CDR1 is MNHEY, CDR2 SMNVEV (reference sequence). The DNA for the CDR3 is TGTGCCAGCAGTTTATCCGGGATGAATCAGCCCCAGCATTTT. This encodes CASSLSGMNQPQHF.